This note documents a single T cell receptor beta chain sequence. Its cognate antigen is unknown. The entry originates in a study of post-analysis software for immune sequencing data. Study-wide results and caveats: Among about 5 TRBV segments more frequent in patients than controls were TRBV5-6, TRBV5-1 and TRBV20-1. Strong same-batch co-clustering of samples appeared with F measure clustering.

Looked up from germline, CDR1 is SGHRS and CDR2 is YFSETQ. This CDR3 is built from 12 residues. V was trimmed by 2 bases and J by 3 bases, leaving 5 bases between them. cDNA libraries of TCR beta carried unique molecular identifiers. TCRdb reprocessed the PCR reads with MiXCR, giving one entry per CDR3 protein. The sample records more than 450,000 distinct CDR3 sequences, 44% being singletons. The sample was blood. The genes are TRBV5-1 and TRBJ1-1, with unresolved D. This sequence was found in a girl aged 10 to 17 with multiple sclerosis. The DNA of the CDR3 is TGCGCCAGCAGCTTTGACCACACTGAAGCTTTCTTT. This encodes CASSFDHTEAFF.